This T cell receptor beta chain was captured in a study of siplizumab effects on memory and regulatory T cells. Findings and caveats of the study: Siplizumab significantly brought down the alloreactive sequences that trace back to unstimulated CD4+ memory cells.

The germline CDR1 and CDR2 sequences are MNHNS and SASEGT. The length of the CDR3 is 14 residues. After removal of 6 bases from V and 4 bases from J, the junction contained 7 bases not matched to a gene. Using immunoSEQ multiplex PCR, the repertoire was profiled, and TCRdb retains in-frame clones only, with some absent. The sample carries approximately 68,000 clones, about 90% recorded once. For this clone: What it binds is unknown.

This sequence was found in a human donor in good health. J is TRBJ1-1 and V is TRBV6-1, with 8 nucleotides matching TRBD1. The sequenced material came from CD8+ T cells sorted from blood. CDR3 coding DNA: TGTGCCAGCAGAGACGGACAGGGCGCCACTGAAGCTTTCTTT. Protein product: CASRDGQGATEAFF.